This T cell receptor (beta chain) derives from a study of cytomegalovirus exposure and HLA in healthy donors. Study-level results: Some TCR beta chains (about 180 of them) were listed as cytomegalovirus-associated.

Turning to this clone: Its antigen is as yet unknown.

CDR1 and CDR2 (germline): MNHNS, SASEGT. This CDR3 is 15 amino acids long. The trim removed 8 bases at V and 0 bases at J, leaving 10 bases unmatched. Assay: immunoSEQ multiplex PCR; the TCRdb copy retains only in-frame clones and omits some. The sample consists of about 110,000 clones, around 85% of them appearing once. The chain is built from TRBV6-1 and TRBJ2-7; TRBD1 agrees at 7 bases. Sequencing was carried out using PBMCs. This receptor was identified in a woman between 18 and 29 years old in good health and CMV-seronegative. The CDR3 DNA sequence: TGTGCCAGCGACGGAGCGACAGGGAGCTCCTACGAGCAGTACTTC. It yields the protein CASDGATGSSYEQYF.